These T cell receptor beta chains were read from a single sample in a study of vaccination and CD4 T cells after COVID-19. No antigen has been assigned to these receptors. TCRdb called the PCR reads again in MiXCR, with one record for every CDR3 protein. The table lists several thousand distinct CDR3 sequences, roughly two fifths of them singletons. The specimen was CD4+ T cells from blood, cultured in vitro. The receptors here all came from a human donor who had recovered from COVID-19. CDR3s include the opening cysteine and the closing phenylalanine or tryptophan. D genes are given only for firm matches. Clone size is not always given. Where it is, it says once, few, many or a class for expanded clones.

>TRBV6-1|few|TRBJ2-7|15|TRBD1
TGTGCCAGCAGTGATGTGGGACAGGTCTCCTACGAGCAGTACTTC
CASSDVGQVSYEQYF
>TRBV21-1|-|TRBJ2-5|15|-
TGTGCCAGCCCCACCCCCCAGGAACAGCAAGAGACCCAGTACTTC
CASPTPQEQQETQYF
>TRBV20-1|few|TRBJ1-2|17|-
TGCAGTGCTAGGCCCCAAGAGGGCCCGGAGGCTAACTATGGCTACACCTTC
CSARPQEGPEANYGYTF
>TRBV2|-|TRBJ1-5|13|-
TGTGCCAGTGGGGGGGAAATCAATCAGCCCCAGCATTTT
CASGGEINQPQHF
>TRBV7-2|-|TRBJ1-4|14|-
TGTGCCAGCAGCCCCGCCATAGGTGGTGAAAAACTGTTTTTT
CASSPAIGGEKLFF
>TRBV4-2|few|TRBJ2-7|16|-
TGTGCCAGCAGCCAAGGGGCTAGCGAATACTCCTACGAGCAGTACTTC
CASSQGASEYSYEQYF
>TRBV6-2/TRBV6-3|-|TRBJ2-7|16|-
TGTGCCAGCAGTCCCCCCCACCGGGACATCCGCCACGAGCAGTACTTC
CASSPPHRDIRHEQYF
>TRBV5-4|-|TRBJ2-2|16|TRBD2
TGTGCCAGCAGACAAGCGGGGGGAGTATATACCGGGGAGCTGTTTTTT
CASRQAGGVYTGELFF
>TRBV5-4|-|TRBJ1-6|12|-
TGTGCCAGCAGCTTGGATGATTCACCCCTCCACTTT
CASSLDDSPLHF
>TRBV20-1|-|TRBJ2-1|15|TRBD2
TGCAGTGCTAGACTAGCGGGAGCCTCAGACAATGAGCAGTTCTTC
CSARLAGASDNEQFF
>TRBV15|few|TRBJ2-3|12|-
TGTGCCACCAGCCGGGCTGCAGATACGCAGTATTTT
CATSRAADTQYF
>TRBV6-1|few|TRBJ1-6|13|-
TGTGCCAGCAGTGAAGCCGTGAATTCACCCCTCCACTTT
CASSEAVNSPLHF
>TRBV7-2|-|TRBJ1-1|14|-
TGTGCCAGCAGCTTAGACTACGATAGCACTGAAGCTTTCTTT
CASSLDYDSTEAFF
>TRBV24-1|-|TRBJ1-2|14|-
TGTGCCACCTCGGGAGGGGCCTTTAACTATGGCTACACCTTC
CATSGGAFNYGYTF
>TRBV7-9|-|TRBJ1-6|14|TRBD1
TGTGCCAGCCAGGACAGGGAGTCGAATTCACCCCTCCACTTT
CASQDRESNSPLHF
>TRBV24-1|-|TRBJ2-5|16|TRBD2
TGTGCCGTCAAGGGACCGGGACTAGCGGGAGAAGAGACCCAGTACTTC
CAVKGPGLAGEETQYF
>TRBV9|-|TRBJ1-5|14|-
TGTGCCAGCAGCGTCTCAGGGTTTGATCAGCCCCAGCATTTT
CASSVSGFDQPQHF
>TRBV15|few|TRBJ2-1|13|TRBD2
TGTGCCACCAGCAGAGATCGGGGGGATGAGCAGTTCTTC
CATSRDRGDEQFF
>TRBV20-1|-|TRBJ2-7|15|-
TGCAGTGCTAGAGGGGGAACAGGGAAACCCTACGAGCAGTACTTC
CSARGGTGKPYEQYF
>TRBV6-5|-|TRBJ1-1|14|-
TGTGCCAGCAGTTACTCGGACGCGAACACTGAAGCTTTCTTT
CASSYSDANTEAFF
>TRBV6-5|-|TRBJ1-2|12|-
TGTGCCAGCAGTTACCTGGGATACGGCTACACCTTC
CASSYLGYGYTF
>TRBV7-9|-|TRBJ2-5|18|-
TGTGCCAGCAGCTTAGTGTCCTTTGGTCCTTCCGTTGGGGAGACCCAGTACTTC
CASSLVSFGPSVGETQYF
>TRBV21-1|-|TRBJ2-2|16|-
TGTGCCAGCAGCAAAGGGACTAGCGGGAATAGCGGGGAGCTGTTTTTT
CASSKGTSGNSGELFF
>TRBV30|-|TRBJ1-6|13|-
TGTGCCGGGTCCCAGGGACATAATTCACCCCTCCACTTT
CAGSQGHNSPLHF
>TRBV2|large|TRBJ2-5|14|-
TGTGCCAGCAGAAACAGGGACCGGCAAGAGACCCAGTACTTC
CASRNRDRQETQYF
>TRBV7-6|-|TRBJ2-5|15|-
TGTGCCAGCAGCTTAGGTCAGCGGGCCCAAGAGACCCAGTACTTC
CASSLGQRAQETQYF